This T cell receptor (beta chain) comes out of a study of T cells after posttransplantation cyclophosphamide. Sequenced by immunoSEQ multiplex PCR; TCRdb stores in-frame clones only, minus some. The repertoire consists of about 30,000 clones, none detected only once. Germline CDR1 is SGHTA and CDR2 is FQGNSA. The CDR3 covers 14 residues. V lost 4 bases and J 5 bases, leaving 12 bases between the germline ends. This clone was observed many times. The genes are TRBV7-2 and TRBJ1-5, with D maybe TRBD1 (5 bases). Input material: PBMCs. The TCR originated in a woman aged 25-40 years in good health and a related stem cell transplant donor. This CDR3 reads CASSWKGADQPQHF. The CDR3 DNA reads TGTGCCAGCAGCTGGAAAGGGGCCGATCAGCCCCAGCATTTT.